This T cell receptor beta chain was sequenced during a study of OX40 agonist ivuxolimab in advanced cancers. Study-level results: Antigen specificity was not determined for the expanded peripheral T cells.

The CDR3 covers 15 residues. The V end lost 5 bases, the J end lost 10 bases, and 21 bases lay between the germline ends. The germline gives CDR1 SGHTA, CDR2 FQGNSA. The protocol was immunoSEQ multiplex PCR, while the TCRdb copy is restricted to in-frame clones and leaves out a portion. The sample lists some 59,000 clones; 80% to 90% were seen once. On this clone: The antigen remains unidentified.

Specimen: CD4+ or CD8+ T cells sorted from blood, collected in a trial of the OX40 agonist ivuxolimab. The receptor was isolated from an adult with an advanced solid tumor such as melanoma, head and neck, liver or kidney cancer. The chain is built from TRBV7-2 and TRBJ2-1; a possible D gene is TRBD1 (5 bases). In DNA form, the CDR3 reads TGTGCCAGCAGCATGACAGCATCCGCTTATGGAGAGCAGTTCTTC. It specifies CASSMTASAYGEQFF.